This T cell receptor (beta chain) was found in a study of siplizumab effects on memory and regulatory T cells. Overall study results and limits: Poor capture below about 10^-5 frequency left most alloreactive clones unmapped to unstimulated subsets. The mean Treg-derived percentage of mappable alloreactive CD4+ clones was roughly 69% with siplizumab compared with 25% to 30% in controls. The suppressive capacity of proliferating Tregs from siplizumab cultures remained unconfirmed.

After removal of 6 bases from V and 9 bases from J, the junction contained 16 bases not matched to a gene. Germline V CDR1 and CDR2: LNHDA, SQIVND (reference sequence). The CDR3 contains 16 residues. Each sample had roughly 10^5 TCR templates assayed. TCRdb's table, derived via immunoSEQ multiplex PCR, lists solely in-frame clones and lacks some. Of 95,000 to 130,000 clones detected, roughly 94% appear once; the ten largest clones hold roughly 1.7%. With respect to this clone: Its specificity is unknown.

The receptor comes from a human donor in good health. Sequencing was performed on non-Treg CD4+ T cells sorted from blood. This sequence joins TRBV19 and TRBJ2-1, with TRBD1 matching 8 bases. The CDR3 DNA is TGTGCCAGTAGAATTGCAGGGGGCTGGGGGTTGGGTGAGCAGTTCTTC. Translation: CASRIAGGWGLGEQFF. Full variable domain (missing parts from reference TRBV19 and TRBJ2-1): DGGITQSPKYLFRKEGQNVTLSCEQNLNHDAMYWYRQDPGQGLRLIYYSQIVNDFQKGDIAEGYSVSREKKESFPLTVTSAQKNPTAFYLCASRIAGGWGLGEQFFGPGTRLTVL.